The clone carrying this T cell receptor (beta chain) showed up just a few times. J lost 2 bases, V lost 8 bases, and 7 bases had no gene match. The CDR3 length is 15 residues. CDR1 is SNHLY, CDR2 FYNNEI, per germline. Produced via immunoSEQ multiplex PCR; TCRdb's table is partial and in-frame only. The sample consists of about 62,000 clones, just under 95% of them appearing once. This sample was included in a study of blood T cell repertoires in COVID-19. The sequence came from a human donor in a cohort sampled during active COVID-19. Material for sequencing was peripheral blood. The chain employs TRBV2 and TRBJ1-5; 9 positions match TRBD1. The CDR3 region has the DNA TGTGCCAGCGGGCAACGGGACAGGGGCAATCAGCCCCAGCATTTT. Its translation is CASGQRDRGNQPQHF. Looking up the rest from reference TRBV2 and TRBJ1-5 gives the full variable domain: EPEVTQTPSHQVTQMGQEVILRCVPISNHLYFYWYRQILGQKVEFLVSFYNNEISEKSEIFDDQFSVERPDGSNFTLKIRSTKLEDSAMYFCASGQRDRGNQPQHFGDGTRLSIL.